This TCR beta chain was captured in a study of blood T cell repertoires in COVID-19. About the study: Nucleic acid was either cDNA or gDNA, and it came from T cells, B-cell-depleted T cells, or PBMCs.

V shed 2 bases, J shed 4 bases, and the junction held 16 bases outside the gene matches. Germline CDR1 and CDR2: SGHAT and FQNNGV. This CDR3 is 19 amino acids long. This clone was seen just once. Methods used by the authors: Amplification of reference gene primers provided the estimated nucleated cell counts. Sequenced by immunoSEQ multiplex PCR; TCRdb stores in-frame clones only, minus some. V, J and clone size reflect that table, while D and trimming were determined from the DNA. Among about 190,000 clones listed, approximately 91% were seen once. The rearrangement joins TRBV11-2 to TRBJ2-2, with 7 positions matching TRBD2. The sequence came from a woman in her thirties or forties who had recovered from COVID-19. Material: peripheral blood. The DNA of the CDR3 is TGTGCCAGCAGCTTATCGCCAGCGGGAACCTGGGGGAGCACCGGGGAGCTGTTTTTT. Its protein product is CASSLSPAGTWGSTGELFF.